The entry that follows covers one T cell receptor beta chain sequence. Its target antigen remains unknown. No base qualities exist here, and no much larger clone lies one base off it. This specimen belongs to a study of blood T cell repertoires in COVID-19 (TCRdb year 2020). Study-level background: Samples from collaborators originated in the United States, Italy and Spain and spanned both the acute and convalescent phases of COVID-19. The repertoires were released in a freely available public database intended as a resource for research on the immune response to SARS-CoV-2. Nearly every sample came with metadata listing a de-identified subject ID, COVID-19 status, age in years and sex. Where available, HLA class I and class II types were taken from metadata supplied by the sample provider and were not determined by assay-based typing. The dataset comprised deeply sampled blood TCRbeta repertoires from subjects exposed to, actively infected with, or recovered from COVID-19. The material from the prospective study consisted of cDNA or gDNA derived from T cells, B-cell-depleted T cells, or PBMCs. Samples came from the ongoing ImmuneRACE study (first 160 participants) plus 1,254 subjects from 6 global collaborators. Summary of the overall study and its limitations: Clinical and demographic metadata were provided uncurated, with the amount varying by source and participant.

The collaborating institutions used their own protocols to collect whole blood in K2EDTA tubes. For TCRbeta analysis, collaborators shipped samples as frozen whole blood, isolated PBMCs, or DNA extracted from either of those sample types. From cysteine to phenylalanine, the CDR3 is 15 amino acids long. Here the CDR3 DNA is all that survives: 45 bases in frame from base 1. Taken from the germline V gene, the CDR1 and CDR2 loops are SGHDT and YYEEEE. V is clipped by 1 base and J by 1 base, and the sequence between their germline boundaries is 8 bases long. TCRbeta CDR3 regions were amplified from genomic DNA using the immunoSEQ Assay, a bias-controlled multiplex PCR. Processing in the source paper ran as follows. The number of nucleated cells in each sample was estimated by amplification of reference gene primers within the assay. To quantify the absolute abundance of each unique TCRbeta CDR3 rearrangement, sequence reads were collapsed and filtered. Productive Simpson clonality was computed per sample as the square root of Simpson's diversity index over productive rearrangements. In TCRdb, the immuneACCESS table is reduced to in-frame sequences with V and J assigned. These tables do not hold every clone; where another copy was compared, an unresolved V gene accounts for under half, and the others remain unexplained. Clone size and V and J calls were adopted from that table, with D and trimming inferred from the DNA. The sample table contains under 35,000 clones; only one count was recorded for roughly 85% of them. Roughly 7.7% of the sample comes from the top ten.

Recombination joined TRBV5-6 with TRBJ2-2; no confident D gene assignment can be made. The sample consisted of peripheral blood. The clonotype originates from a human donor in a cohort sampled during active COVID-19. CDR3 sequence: CASSLFERNTGELFF. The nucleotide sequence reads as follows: TGTGCCAGCAGCTTGTTCGAGAGGAACACCGGGGAGCTGTTTTTT.